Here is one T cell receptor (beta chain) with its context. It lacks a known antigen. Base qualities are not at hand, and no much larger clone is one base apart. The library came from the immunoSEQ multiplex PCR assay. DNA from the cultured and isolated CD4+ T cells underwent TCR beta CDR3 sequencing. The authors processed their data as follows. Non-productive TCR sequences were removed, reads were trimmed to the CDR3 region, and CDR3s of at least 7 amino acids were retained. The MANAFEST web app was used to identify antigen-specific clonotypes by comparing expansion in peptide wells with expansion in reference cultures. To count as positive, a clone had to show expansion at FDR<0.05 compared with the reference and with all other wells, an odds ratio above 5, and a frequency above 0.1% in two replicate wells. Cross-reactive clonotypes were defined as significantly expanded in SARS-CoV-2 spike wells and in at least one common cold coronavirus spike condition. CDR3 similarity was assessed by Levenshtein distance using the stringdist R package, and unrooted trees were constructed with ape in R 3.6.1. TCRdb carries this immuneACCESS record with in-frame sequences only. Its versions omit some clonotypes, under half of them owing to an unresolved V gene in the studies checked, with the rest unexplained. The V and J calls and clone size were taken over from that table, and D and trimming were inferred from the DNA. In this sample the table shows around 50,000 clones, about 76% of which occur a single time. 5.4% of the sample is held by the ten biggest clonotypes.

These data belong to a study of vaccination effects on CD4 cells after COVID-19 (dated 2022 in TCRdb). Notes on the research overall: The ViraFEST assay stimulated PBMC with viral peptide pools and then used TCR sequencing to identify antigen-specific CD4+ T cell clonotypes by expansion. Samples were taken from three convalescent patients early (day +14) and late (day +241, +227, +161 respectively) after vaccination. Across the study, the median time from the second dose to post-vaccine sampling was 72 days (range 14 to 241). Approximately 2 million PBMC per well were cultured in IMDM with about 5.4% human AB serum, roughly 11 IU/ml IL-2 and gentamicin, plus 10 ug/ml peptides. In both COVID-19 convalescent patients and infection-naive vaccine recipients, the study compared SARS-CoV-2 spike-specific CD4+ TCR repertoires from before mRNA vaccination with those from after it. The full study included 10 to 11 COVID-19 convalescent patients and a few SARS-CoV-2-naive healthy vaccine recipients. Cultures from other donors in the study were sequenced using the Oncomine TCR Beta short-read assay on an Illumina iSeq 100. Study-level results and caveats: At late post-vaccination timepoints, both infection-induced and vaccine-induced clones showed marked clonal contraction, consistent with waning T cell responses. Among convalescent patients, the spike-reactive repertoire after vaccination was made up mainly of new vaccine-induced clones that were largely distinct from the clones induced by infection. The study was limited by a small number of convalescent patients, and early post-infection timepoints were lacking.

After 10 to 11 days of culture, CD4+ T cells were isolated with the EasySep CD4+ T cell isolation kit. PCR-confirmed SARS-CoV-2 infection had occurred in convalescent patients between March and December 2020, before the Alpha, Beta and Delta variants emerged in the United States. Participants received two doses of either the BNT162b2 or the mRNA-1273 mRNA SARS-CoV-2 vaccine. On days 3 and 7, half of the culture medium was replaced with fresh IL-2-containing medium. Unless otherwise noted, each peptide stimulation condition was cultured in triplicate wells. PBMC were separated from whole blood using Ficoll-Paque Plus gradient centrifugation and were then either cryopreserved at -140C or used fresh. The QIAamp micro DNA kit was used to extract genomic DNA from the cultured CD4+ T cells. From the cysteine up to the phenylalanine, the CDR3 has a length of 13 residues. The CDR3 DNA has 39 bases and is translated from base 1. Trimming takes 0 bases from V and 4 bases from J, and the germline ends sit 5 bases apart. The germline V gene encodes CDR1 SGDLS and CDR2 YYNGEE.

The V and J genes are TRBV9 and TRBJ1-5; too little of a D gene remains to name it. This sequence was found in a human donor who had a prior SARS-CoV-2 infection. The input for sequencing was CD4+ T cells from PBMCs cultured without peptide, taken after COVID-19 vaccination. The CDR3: CASSVGENQPQHF. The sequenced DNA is TGTGCCAGCAGCGTAGGGGAGAATCAGCCCCAGCATTTT.